A single sample is the source of the 2 T cell receptor beta chains below, sequenced in a study of CD8+CD57+ T cells in acquired aplastic anemia. Profiles of TCR beta VDJ and CDR3 were generated from a genomic DNA template. TCRdb reprocessed the reads with MiXCR, giving one entry per CDR3 protein. The data show about 190,000 distinct CDR3 sequences, with about three fifths seen just once and more than 45% held by the top ten. Sequenced sample: sorted CD4+, CD8+, or CD8+CD57+ T cells (not recorded which) from PBMCs. The receptors shown here come from a human donor with severe aplastic anemia or a healthy control (not recorded which).

The chain joins TRBV7-9 to TRBJ2-3; D gene unclear. Germline values: CDR1 SEHNR, CDR2 FQNEAQ (reference sequence). Trimming removed 5 bases from V and 5 bases from J, with 11 bases in between. The CDR3 runs 13 residues. As DNA, the CDR3 is TGTGCCAGCAGCCGTGCATCGGAAGATACGCAGTATTTT. The encoded protein is CASSRASEDTQYF.

Comment on this clonotype: One end of the junction is discordant with germline, which a read error may explain. J is TRBJ2-7 and V is TRBV7-9, with D perhaps being TRBD1 or TRBD2 (5 bases each). Germline values: CDR1 SEHNR, CDR2 FQNEAQ (reference sequence). The CDR3 is made up of 12 amino acids. This CDR3 is CASSLGEPEQYF. CDR3 bases: TGTGCCAGCAGCCTAGGGGAGCCCGAGCAGTACTTT.